The clone carrying this T cell receptor beta chain has at least ten counts. Per germline, CDR1 SGHAT and CDR2 FQNNGV. V lost 2 bases, J lost 0 bases, and 14 bases lay in between. This CDR3 has 17 residues. Sequencing relied on a cDNA template that was reverse transcribed from extracted RNA. Repertoires were generated with immunoSEQ multiplex PCR, while TCRdb's copy carries only in-frame clones and drops some. The data contain roughly 220,000 clones, approximately 38% of them singletons. This entry is derived from a study of CD8+ T cells in alopecia areata. Treatment indicated: oral pan-JAK inhibitor, 5-10 mg twice daily.

The specimen was CD4+ T cells sorted from blood, collected at approximately week 31, from a patient treated with tofacitinib. The sequence was collected from a human donor with alopecia areata. The chain uses TRBV11-2 and TRBJ2-1, with D possibly being TRBD1 (5 bases). The DNA of the CDR3 is TGTGCCAGCAGCTTAATGGGGCAGTCGAGCTCCTACAATGAGCAGTTCTTC. Translated: CASSLMGQSSSYNEQFF.